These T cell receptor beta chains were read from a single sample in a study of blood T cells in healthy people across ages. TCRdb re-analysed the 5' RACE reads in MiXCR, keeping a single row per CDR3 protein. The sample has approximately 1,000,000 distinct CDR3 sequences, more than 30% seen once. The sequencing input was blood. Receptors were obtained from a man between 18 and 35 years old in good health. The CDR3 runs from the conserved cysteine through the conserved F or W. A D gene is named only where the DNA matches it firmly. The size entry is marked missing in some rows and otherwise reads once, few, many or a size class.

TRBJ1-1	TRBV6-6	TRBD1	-	CASSWTGGGRNTEAFF	TGTGCCAGCAGCTGGACAGGGGGAGGTAGGAACACTGAAGCTTTCTTT
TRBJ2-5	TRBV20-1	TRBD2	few	CSARVGLEETQYF	TGCAGTGCTAGAGTGGGACTAGAAGAGACCCAGTACTTC
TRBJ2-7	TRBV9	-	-	CASSVIAGYYNEQYF	TGTGCCAGCAGCGTAATAGCAGGTTACTACAATGAGCAGTACTTC
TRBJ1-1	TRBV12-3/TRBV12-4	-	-	CASSFGAGGNTEAFF	-
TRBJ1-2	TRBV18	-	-	CASSTEANYGYTF	TGTGCCAGCTCGACGGAAGCTAACTATGGCTACACCTTC
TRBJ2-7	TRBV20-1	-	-	CSAIEGRGLSYEQYF	TGCAGTGCCATTGAGGGGCGAGGACTCTCCTACGAGCAGTACTTC
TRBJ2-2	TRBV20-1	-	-	CSASRDLNTGELFF	TGCAGTGCTAGTCGCGACCTGAACACCGGGGAGCTGTTTTTT
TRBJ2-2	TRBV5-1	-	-	CANSSRTDRLFF	TGCGCCAACAGCTCCCGGACGGATCGGCTGTTTTTT
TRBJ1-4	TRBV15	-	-	CATSHRARTNEKLFF	TGTGCCACCAGCCACAGGGCGAGGACTAATGAAAAACTGTTTTTT
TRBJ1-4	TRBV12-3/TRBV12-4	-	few	CASSKGQSNEKLFF	TGTGCCAGCAGCAAAGGACAGTCTAATGAAAAACTGTTTTTT
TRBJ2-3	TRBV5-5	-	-	CASSLSTASTDTQYF	TGTGCCAGCAGCTTAAGTACCGCTAGCACAGATACGCAGTATTTT
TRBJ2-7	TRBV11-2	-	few	CASSLAAGAPYEQYF	TGTGCCAGCAGCTTAGCGGCAGGAGCCCCCTACGAGCAGTACTTC
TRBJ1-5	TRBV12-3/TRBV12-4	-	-	CASSPNTGGNQPQHF	TGTGCCAGCAGTCCGAATACTGGGGGCAATCAGCCCCAGCATTTT
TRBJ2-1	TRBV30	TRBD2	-	CAWSVDGGAGNEQFF	TGTGCCTGGAGTGTTGACGGGGGGGCGGGGAATGAGCAGTTCTTC
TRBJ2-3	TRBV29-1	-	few	CSVGQGTDTQYF	TGCAGCGTTGGCCAGGGGACAGATACGCAGTATTTT
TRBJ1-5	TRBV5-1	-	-	CASREGDNQPQHF	TGCGCCAGCAGGGAGGGGGACAATCAGCCCCAGCATTTT
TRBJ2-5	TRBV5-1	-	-	CASSLDLGQQETQYF	TGCGCCAGCAGCTTGGATCTCGGACAGCAAGAGACCCAGTACTTC
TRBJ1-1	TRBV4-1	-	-	CASSQGQVDTEAFF	TGCGCCAGCAGCCAAGGACAGGTAGACACTGAAGCTTTCTTT
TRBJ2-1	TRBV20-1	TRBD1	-	CSAREPGQVPNEQFF	TGCAGTGCTAGAGAGCCTGGACAGGTACCTAATGAGCAGTTCTTC
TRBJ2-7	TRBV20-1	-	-	CSARDSGRYEQYF	TGCAGTGCTAGAGATTCCGGACGCTACGAGCAGTACTTC
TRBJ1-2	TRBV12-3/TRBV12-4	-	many	CASSTTGTHYGYTF	TGTGCCAGCAGTACGACAGGAACTCACTATGGCTACACCTTC
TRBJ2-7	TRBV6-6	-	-	CASSYWGDLSYEQYF	TGTGCCAGCAGTTACTGGGGAGATCTCTCCTACGAGCAGTACTTC
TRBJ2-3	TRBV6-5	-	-	CASSAKKFTDTQYF	TGTGCCAGCAGTGCAAAGAAATTCACAGATACGCAGTATTTT
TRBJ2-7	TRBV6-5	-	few	CASRKEGRYEQYF	TGTGCCAGCAGGAAAGAGGGAAGATACGAGCAGTACTTC
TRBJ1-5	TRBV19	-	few	CASSIDGGNQPQHF	TGTGCTAGTAGTATAGACGGGGGAAATCAGCCCCAGCATTTT
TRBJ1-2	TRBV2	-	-	CASSENGDSYTF	TGTGCCAGCAGTGAAAACGGCGACAGCTACACCTTC
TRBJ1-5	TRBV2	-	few	CASSELVAFSNQPQHF	TGTGCCAGCAGTGAGCTTGTAGCATTCAGCAATCAGCCCCAGCATTTT
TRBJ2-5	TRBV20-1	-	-	CSANPGTVETQYF	TGCAGTGCTAACCCCGGGACCGTAGAGACCCAGTACTTC
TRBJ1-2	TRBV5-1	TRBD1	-	CASSYGQERSNYGYTF	TGCGCCAGCAGCTACGGACAGGAACGTTCTAACTATGGCTACACCTTC
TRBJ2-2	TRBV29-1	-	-	CSVDTSFTGELFF	TGCAGCGTTGATACCTCATTCACCGGGGAGCTGTTTTTT
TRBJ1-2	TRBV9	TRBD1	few	CASNIQGEGYTF	TGTGCCAGCAACATACAGGGGGAGGGCTACACCTTC
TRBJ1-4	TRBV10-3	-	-	CATAVRRGRDTTNEKLFF	TGTGCCACCGCGGTGAGGAGAGGCAGAGATACAACTAATGAAAAACTGTTTTTT
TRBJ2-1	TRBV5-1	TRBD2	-	CASSLFSGDSSYNEQFF	TGCGCCAGCAGCTTGTTCAGCGGGGATTCCTCCTACAATGAGCAGTTCTTC
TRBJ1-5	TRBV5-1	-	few	CASSFGDGGQPQHF	TGCGCCAGCAGCTTTGGGGATGGGGGTCAGCCCCAGCATTTT
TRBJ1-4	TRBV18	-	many	CASSPSDGREKLFF	TGTGCCAGCTCACCGTCGGACGGCCGGGAAAAACTGTTTTTT
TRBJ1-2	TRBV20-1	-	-	CSARPYNYGYTF	TGCAGTGCTAGACCGTATAACTATGGCTACACCTTC
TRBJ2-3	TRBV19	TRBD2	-	CASRMTSGGADTQYF	TGTGCCAGTAGGATGACTAGCGGGGGGGCAGATACGCAGTATTTT